This TCR beta chain was documented in a study of blood T cells in healthy people across ages. This clonotype was seen more than once but under ten times. Primers used in a second PCR of about 7 to 12 cycles were a sample-barcoded 5' primer and a J-beta primer mix. TCRdb reanalysed the 5' RACE reads using MiXCR and keeps one entry per CDR3 protein. The sample records hundreds of thousands of distinct CDR3 sequences, approximately 40% being singletons. The germline V and J ends were trimmed by 5 bases and 1 base, with 20 bases remaining between them. Germline values: CDR1 SQVTM, CDR2 ANQGSEA. This CDR3 contains 16 residues.

This chain links TRBV29-1 with TRBJ1-2; D ambiguous. This clonotype originated in a man at least 80 years old in good health. The sequenced sample consisted of blood. Here the CDR3 DNA reads TGCAGCGTTATATCCCCCAGTATGGGGAATAACTATGGCTACACCTTC. This translates into CSVISPSMGNNYGYTF.